A selection of T cell receptor beta chains follows, all from one sample in a study of T cell clonotyping in hematopoietic cell transplantation. The table came from immunoSEQ multiplex PCR; TCRdb's copy has only in-frame clones and leaves some out. The sample shows about 9,400 clones, 60% to 80% of them seen only once. The material was PBMCs, obtained 180 days after allogeneic stem cell transplant. These receptors were collected from a male patient between 40 and 49 years old who had an allogeneic stem cell transplant from a related donor, so the T cells may come from the graft donor. Some clones in this sample may be carry-over from other donors' samples. Both conserved end residues are part of each CDR3. A D gene is named only where the DNA matches it firmly. Not all rows give a size; the values are once, few, many and, for expanded clones, a class.

j_call	d_call	clone_size	v_call	cdr3_nt	cdr3_aa
TRBJ2-1	TRBD2	-	TRBV5-1	TGCGCCAGCAGCTTTCCCATGGCGGGGGACCACTACAATGAGCAGTTCTTC	CASSFPMAGDHYNEQFF
TRBJ1-2	-	-	TRBV28	TGTGCCAGCAGTCCCGGGAGGATCTATGGCTACACCTTC	CASSPGRIYGYTF
TRBJ2-2	-	once	TRBV4-3	TGCGCCAGCAGCCAAGAGAATAGAGACACCGGGGAGCTGTTTTTT	CASSQENRDTGELFF
TRBJ2-3	TRBD2	few	TRBV11-3	TGTGCCAGCAGCTTAGCTAGCGGGGGGGTTGCAGATACGCAGTATTTT	CASSLASGGVADTQYF
TRBJ2-1	-	-	TRBV29-1	TGCAGCGTTGGGCCCTCCAATGAGCAGTTCTTC	CSVGPSNEQFF
TRBJ1-1	TRBD1	-	TRBV7-3	TGTGCCAGCAGCTTAGTACCTCGTATAGAGGGGGCCATGCACACTGAAGCTTTCTTT	CASSLVPRIEGAMHTEAFF
TRBJ2-5	-	-	TRBV6-4	TGTGCCAGCAGTGCTGGACCACAAGAGACCCAGTACTTC	CASSAGPQETQYF
TRBJ2-6	-	-	TRBV6-1	TGTGCCAGCAGTGGGGCGGAGGCTGGGGCCAACGTCCTGACTTTC	CASSGAEAGANVLTF
TRBJ2-1	-	few	TRBV5-1	TGCGCCAGCAGCTTCGGGGGGCTGAGTGAGCAGTTCTTC	CASSFGGLSEQFF
TRBJ2-7	TRBD1	-	TRBV5-1	TGCGCCAGCAGCGAGGACAGGGTGCAGCAGTACTTC	CASSEDRVQQYF